This paragraph covers one T cell receptor beta chain sequence. Its antigen is unidentified. In the library, individual cDNA molecules carried attached unique molecular identifiers. Each CDR3 protein is one row after TCRdb ran MiXCR on the 5' RACE reads. Of about 100,000 distinct CDR3 sequences in the sample, around 13% were seen once. The data originate from a study of early T cells in non-severe SARS-CoV-2 infection. With 2 bases removed from V and 4 bases from J, the gap between germline ends came to 12 bases. Germline CDR1 is SGHRS and CDR2 is YFSETQ. The CDR3 length is 14 residues. Study-level points and caveats: CD4 and private specificities were missed by VDJdb matching, which favored anti-spike CD8 responses.

Sequencing was done on a sample of whole blood. This TCR came from an adult who was a healthcare worker with PCR-confirmed SARS-CoV-2 infection or an uninfected control (not recorded which). The rearrangement uses TRBV5-1 and TRBJ1-2; TRBD1 is a possible D gene (6 bases). CDR3 in amino acids: CASSFGGRGYGYTF. In nucleotides, the CDR3 is TGCGCCAGCAGCTTTGGGGGGCGCGGCTATGGCTACACCTTC.